This TCR beta chain was captured by sequencing in a study of T cells after yellow fever vaccination. General study findings and limits: Abundant clonotypes (contaminants from the bulk population) could be present in FACS-sorted repertoires. CD4 and CD8 compartments shared a small share of clonotypes, likely from convergent recombination. The booster saw the reappearance of most primary-vaccination clones (roughly 96% CD4, 80% to 90% CD8).

The CDR3 contains 16 residues. With 5 bases clipped from V and 1 base from J, the junction kept 7 bases outside the gene matches. Germline V gene data show CDR1 as SGHRS and CDR2 as YFSETQ. TCRdb itself ran the 5' RACE reads through MiXCR, one entry per CDR3 protein. The sample comprises about 220,000 distinct CDR3 sequences, 3% to 3.5% of which are singletons, and roughly 3.2% rests with the top ten. In regard to this clonotype: The antigen is not known.

The sequencing here drew on CD4+ T cells sorted from PBMCs, taken 10 days after the yellow fever booster vaccination. The V gene is TRBV5-1, the J gene TRBJ2-3; 10 bases map to TRBD2. The TCR sequence derives from a man aged 18 to 29 who received the YFV17D yellow fever vaccine. CDR3 sequence (DNA): TGCGCCAGCAGTCCTCCCGGGACTAGCGGCACAGATACGCAGTATTTT. This gives the protein CASSPPGTSGTDTQYF.